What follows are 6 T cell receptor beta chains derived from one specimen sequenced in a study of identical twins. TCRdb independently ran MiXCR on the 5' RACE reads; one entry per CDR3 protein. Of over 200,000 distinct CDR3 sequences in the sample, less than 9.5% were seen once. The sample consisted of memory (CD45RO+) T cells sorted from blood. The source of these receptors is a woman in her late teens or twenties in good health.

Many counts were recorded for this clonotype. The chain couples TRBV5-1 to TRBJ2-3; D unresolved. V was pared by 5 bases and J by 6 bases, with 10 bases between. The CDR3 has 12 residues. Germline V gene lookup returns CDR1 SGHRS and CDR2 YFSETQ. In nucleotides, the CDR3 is TGCGCCAGCAGTCGACCGGCGGATACGCAGTATTTT. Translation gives CASSRPADTQYF. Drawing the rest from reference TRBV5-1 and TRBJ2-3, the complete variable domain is KAGVTQTPRYLIKTRGQQVTLSCSPISGHRSVSWYQQTPGQGLQFLFEYFSETQRNKGNFPGRFSGRQFSNSRSEMNVSTLELGDSALYLCASSRPADTQYFGPGTRLTVL.

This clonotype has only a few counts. DNA of the CDR3: TGTGCCAGCAGCAACCGGGCCAACACTGAAGCTTTCTTT. Protein: CASSNRANTEAFF. The rearrangement joins TRBV7-3 to TRBJ1-1; no clear D gene. CDR3 length equals 13 residues. V lost 5 bases and J lost 2, with 9 bases in between. Germline V gene sequence: CDR1 SGHTA, CDR2 FQGTGA.

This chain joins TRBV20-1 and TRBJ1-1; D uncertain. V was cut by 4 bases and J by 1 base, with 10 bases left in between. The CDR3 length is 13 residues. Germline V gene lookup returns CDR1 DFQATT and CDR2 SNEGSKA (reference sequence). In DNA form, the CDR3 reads TGCAGTGCTATGGAAAACTGGAACACTGAAGCTTTCTTT. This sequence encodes CSAMENWNTEAFF.

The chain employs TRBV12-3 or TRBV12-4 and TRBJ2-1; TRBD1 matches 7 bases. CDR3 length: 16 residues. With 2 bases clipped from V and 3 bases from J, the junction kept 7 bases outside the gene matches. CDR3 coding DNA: TGTGCCAGCAGTTTATTTGCAGGGGGTGTCTACAATGAGCAGTTCTTC. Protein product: CASSLFAGGVYNEQFF.

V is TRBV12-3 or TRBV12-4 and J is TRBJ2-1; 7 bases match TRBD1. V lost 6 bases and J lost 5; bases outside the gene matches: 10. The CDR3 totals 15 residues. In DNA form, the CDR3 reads TGTGCCAGCAGCAAGACAGGGTCTTCAAACAATGAGCAGTTCTTC. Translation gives CASSKTGSSNNEQFF.

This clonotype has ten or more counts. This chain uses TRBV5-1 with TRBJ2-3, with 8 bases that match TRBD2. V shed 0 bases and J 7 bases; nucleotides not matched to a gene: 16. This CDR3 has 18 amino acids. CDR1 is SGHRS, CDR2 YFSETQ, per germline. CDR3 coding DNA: TGCGCCAGCAGCTTGGGCCCTCTTGGTAGCGGGGCCGGAAATACGCAGTATTTT. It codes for CASSLGPLGSGAGNTQYF. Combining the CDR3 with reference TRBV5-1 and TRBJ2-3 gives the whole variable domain KAGVTQTPRYLIKTRGQQVTLSCSPISGHRSVSWYQQTPGQGLQFLFEYFSETQRNKGNFPGRFSGRQFSNSRSEMNVSTLELGDSALYLCASSLGPLGSGAGNTQYFGPGTRLTVL.